This T cell receptor beta chain derives from a study of blood T cell repertoires in COVID-19. The CDR3 is made up of 18 amino acids. The germline CDR1 and CDR2 sequences are SGDLS and YYNGEE. Trimming pared 3 bases from V and 5 bases from J, leaving 21 bases between. Using immunoSEQ multiplex PCR, the repertoire was profiled, and TCRdb retains in-frame clones only, with some absent. The data show under 80,000 clones, roughly 80% seen once. Input material: peripheral blood. The receptor was derived from a woman aged 80 or over with active or convalescent COVID-19. V usage is TRBV9 and J usage is TRBJ1-6, with TRBD1 as a possible D gene (6 bases). CDR3 DNA sequence: TGTGCCAGCAGCGCCCCAACCGGGACACAGGATCATAATTCACCCCTCCACTTT. Amino acid sequence: CASSAPTGTQDHNSPLHF.